These 32 T cell receptor beta chains share one sample of origin, sequenced in a study of blood T cell repertoires in COVID-19. The table came from immunoSEQ multiplex PCR; TCRdb's copy has only in-frame clones and leaves some out. This table has hundreds of thousands of clones, roughly 86% appearing once. The material sequenced was peripheral blood. Receptors originate from an older man with acute or convalescent COVID-19.

V is TRBV7-9 and J is TRBJ2-1, with 12 bases that match TRBD1. Looked up from germline, CDR1 is SEHNR and CDR2 is FQNEAQ (reference sequence). V shed 4 bases, J shed 9 bases, and the junction held 10 bases outside the gene matches. The CDR3 length is 16 residues. The DNA for the CDR3 is TGTGCCAGCAGCTCGACCGGGACAGGGGGCTTGGGTGAGCAGTTCTTC. Translating it yields CASSSTGTGGLGEQFF.

J is TRBJ2-3 and V is TRBV6-5, with D tentatively TRBD1 (5 bases). Trimming removed 6 bases from V and 4 bases from J, with 8 bases in between. Germline V CDR1 and CDR2: MNHEY, SVGAGI. The CDR3 has 12 residues. Here the CDR3 DNA reads TGTGCCAGCAGGCAGGGTTCAGATACGCAGTATTTT. Its protein is CASRQGSDTQYF.

This chain joins TRBV5-1 and TRBJ1-6; tentative D call: TRBD1 (5 bases). The CDR3 length is 15 residues. Trimming shortened V by 4 bases and J by 7 bases, and 15 bases separated the two germline ends. Germline V gives CDR1 SGHRS, CDR2 YFSETQ. This CDR3 reads CASSTDLPGNSPLHF. CDR3 bases: TGCGCCAGCAGCACGGACCTTCCAGGGAATTCACCCCTCCACTTT.

This chain uses TRBV13 with TRBJ2-7, with D tentatively TRBD2 (5 bases). The CDR3 runs to 14 residues. Trimming took 5 bases from V and 3 from J, leaving 14 bases between them. Looked up from germline, CDR1 is PRHDT and CDR2 is FYEKMQ (reference sequence). CDR3 sequence: CASSTTSGFYEQYF. The DNA for the CDR3 is TGTGCCAGCAGCACAACGTCGGGGTTCTACGAGCAGTACTTC.

The chain has TRBV7-3 and TRBJ2-1; 12 nucleotides line up with TRBD2. The length of the CDR3 is 15 residues. The J segment lost 6 bases and the V segment lost 5 bases, leaving 5 bases of the junction unmatched. Germline CDR1 and CDR2: SGHTA and FQGTGA. CDR3 sequence reads: CASSLGLAGSNEQFF. The CDR3 coding sequence is TGTGCCAGCAGCCTCGGACTAGCGGGGAGCAATGAGCAGTTCTTC. Looking up the rest from reference TRBV7-3 and TRBJ2-1 gives the full variable domain: GAGVSQTPSNKVTEKGKYVELRCDPISGHTALYWYRQSLGQGPEFLIYFQGTGAADDSGLPNDRFFAVRPEGSVSTLKIQRTERGDSAVYLCASSLGLAGSNEQFFGPGTRLTVL.

The V gene is TRBV27, the J gene TRBJ2-3, with 7 positions matching TRBD1. This CDR3 is built from 16 residues. With 8 bases clipped from V and 1 base from J, the junction kept 12 bases outside the gene matches. Germline values: CDR1 MNHEY, CDR2 SMNVEV (reference sequence). This chain's CDR3 is CASGRDRLVGTDTQYF. In nucleotides, the CDR3 is TGTGCCAGCGGCCGGGACAGACTCGTCGGCACAGATACGCAGTATTTT.

The chain joins TRBV6-5 to TRBJ1-2, with 10 bases identical to TRBD1. CDR3 size: 14 residues. V dropped 2 bases and J dropped 11; count of bases not matched to a gene: 8. CDR1 is MNHEY and CDR2 is SVGAGI in the germline V gene. The CDR3, as DNA: TGTGCCAGCAGTTACGGGACAGGGGTCACTGGGTACACCTTC. It is translated as CASSYGTGVTGYTF.

This rearrangement joins TRBV28 to TRBJ1-2; no clear D. The CDR3 length is 13 residues. CDR1 and CDR2 (germline): MDHEN, SYDVKM. V was trimmed by 3 bases and J by 2 bases, leaving 7 bases between them. CDR3 in amino acids: CASSFQINYGYTF. The CDR3 nucleotides read TGTGCCAGCAGTTTTCAGATAAACTATGGCTACACCTTC.

The chain joins TRBV7-8 to TRBJ2-1; D not resolved. The CDR3 is 15 amino acids. Per the germline V gene, CDR1 is SGHVS and CDR2 is FQNEAQ. The V end was cut by 5 bases, the J end by 0 bases, with 11 bases between. The CDR3: CASSRGWSSYNEQFF. The CDR3 coding sequence is TGTGCCAGCAGCCGAGGCTGGAGCTCCTACAATGAGCAGTTCTTC.

This chain uses TRBV29-1 with TRBJ1-4, with unresolved D. Looked up from germline, CDR1 is SQVTM and CDR2 is ANQGSEA. V was shortened by 6 bases and J by 0 bases, with 11 bases between the two germline ends. CDR3 length: 14 residues. CDR3 DNA sequence: TGCAGCGTCCTTGGAGACCCAACTAATGAAAAACTGTTTTTT. Its protein product is CSVLGDPTNEKLFF. The full variable domain, in which reference TRBV29-1 and TRBJ1-4 provide the parts outside the CDR3, is SAVISQKPSRDICQRGTSLTIQCQVDSQVTMMFWYRQQPGQSLTLIATANQGSEATYESGFVIDKFPISRPNLTFSTLTVSNMSPEDSSIYLCSVLGDPTNEKLFFGSGTQLSVL.

The count of this clone is one. The rearrangement joins TRBV11-2 to TRBJ2-7; 10 bases are a match to TRBD2. The V segment lost 5 bases and the J segment 3 bases; nucleotides outside the gene matches: 7. The CDR3 runs 15 residues. In germline, CDR1 is SGHAT, CDR2 FQNNGV. The CDR3 coding sequence is TGTGCCAGCAGCCTCGAGGGGACTAGCGACTACGAGCAGTACTTC. Encoded protein: CASSLEGTSDYEQYF.

V gene TRBV5-1 combines with J gene TRBJ1-2, with 7 bases identical to TRBD1. This CDR3 is 15 amino acids long. Germline V gives CDR1 SGHRS, CDR2 YFSETQ. With 5 bases clipped from V and 5 bases from J, the junction kept 12 bases outside the gene matches. As DNA, the CDR3 is TGCGCCAGCAGAGTCTTGGTCGGGACAGATTATGGCTACACCTTC. This encodes CASRVLVGTDYGYTF.

This sequence joins TRBV7-2 and TRBJ2-3; 7 bases align to TRBD2. V gave up 2 bases and J gave up 4 bases; unmatched junction bases: 9. Germline CDR1 reads SGHTA; CDR2 reads FQGNSA. The CDR3 totals 16 residues. The CDR3, as DNA: TGTGCCAGCAGCTTACCGCGCGGGAGCGGTGCAGATACGCAGTATTTT. Residues: CASSLPRGSGADTQYF.

This chain uses TRBV6-6 with TRBJ2-3, with 7 bases lining up with TRBD1. Trimming cost V 7 bases and J 4 bases; bases outside gene matches: 8. Germline V CDR1 and CDR2: MNHNY, SVGAGI (reference sequence). This CDR3 has 14 residues. The CDR3 loop is CASTQTGSADTQYF. The DNA for the CDR3 is TGTGCCAGCACCCAGACAGGGTCAGCAGATACGCAGTATTTT.

The J gene is TRBJ2-3, the V gene TRBV5-5; 8 positions match TRBD2. The CDR3 extends over 16 amino acids. Germline assignment: CDR1 SGHKS and CDR2 YYEKEE (reference sequence). V shed 2 bases, J shed 1 base, and the junction held 6 bases outside the gene matches. The CDR3 nucleotides are TGTGCCAGCAGCTTCGGGGCGGGGGGCCGCACAGATACGCAGTATTTT. Amino acid sequence: CASSFGAGGRTDTQYF.

The chain couples TRBV9 to TRBJ1-3; perhaps TRBD1 as D (5 bases). Per the germline V gene, CDR1 is SGDLS and CDR2 is YYNGEE. Trimming removed 3 bases from V and 0 bases from J, with 10 bases in between. CDR3 length equals 15 residues. The CDR3 DNA reads as TGTGCCAGCAGCGCCCGGGGGGTCTCTGGAAACACCATATATTTT. Its translation: CASSARGVSGNTIYF.

The CDR3 coding sequence is TGCAGCGTTGTCCGCGAGATGGGCTATTCTGAGACCCAGTACTTC. Encoded protein: CSVVREMGYSETQYF. The chain has TRBV29-1 and TRBJ2-5; no definite D call. This CDR3 comprises 15 residues. The germline CDR1 and CDR2 sequences are SQVTM and ANQGSEA. Trimming cost V 4 bases and J 5 bases, with 20 bases left between them.

This sequence joins TRBV28 and TRBJ2-5; maybe TRBD1 (6 bases). The germline V and J ends were trimmed by 9 bases and 1 base, with 12 bases remaining between them. Germline V gene sequence: CDR1 MDHEN, CDR2 SYDVKM. This CDR3 comprises 13 residues. In DNA, the CDR3 is TGTGCCAGTCTCGGACAGAGCCAAGAGACCCAGTACTTC. Its protein is CASLGQSQETQYF.

The V gene is TRBV5-1, the J gene TRBJ2-1, with 9 bases aligning to TRBD2. The CDR3 extends over 17 amino acids. Looked up from germline, CDR1 is SGHRS and CDR2 is YFSETQ. Trimming cost V 1 base and J 6 bases; bases outside gene matches: 11. CDR3 sequence (DNA): TGCGCCAGCAGCTTGCTGGGGGGTAGCGGGGGCTCCAATGAGCAGTTCTTC. Its protein product is CASSLLGGSGGSNEQFF.

CDR3 in amino acids: CASTGTDGSNEQFF. The CDR3 DNA sequence: TGCGCCAGCACTGGGACTGACGGCAGCAATGAGCAGTTCTTC. J is TRBJ2-1 and V is TRBV10-2, with D maybe TRBD2 (6 bases). The CDR3 sequence is 14 residues long. Germline V CDR1 and CDR2: WSHSY, SAAADI. Trimming took 7 bases from V and 6 from J, leaving 16 bases between them.

The genes are TRBV4-3 and TRBJ2-2; D remains unclear. The CDR3 length is 14 residues. The V end lost 0 bases, the J end lost 3 bases, and 5 bases lay between the germline ends. The germline V gene has CDR1 LGHNA and CDR2 YSLEER. The CDR3 region has the DNA TGCGCCAGCAGCCAAGATCTCCACACCGGGGAGCTGTTTTTT. The encoded protein is CASSQDLHTGELFF.

The V gene is TRBV5-1, the J gene TRBJ2-7, with D possibly TRBD2 on 6 matching bases. Germline V lookup: CDR1 SGHRS, CDR2 YFSETQ. The CDR3 totals 14 residues. V was shortened by 4 bases and J by 3 bases, with 14 bases between the two germline ends. The CDR3, as DNA: TGCGCCAGCAGCCCTGGTGGGGGGAACTACGAGCAGTACTTC. As protein: CASSPGGGNYEQYF.

Only one count was recorded for this clone. The rearrangement joins TRBV7-6 to TRBJ2-7; possible D gene TRBD1, 6 bases. Germline CDR1 and CDR2: SGHVS and FNYEAQ. This CDR3 comprises 16 residues. Trimming cost V 1 base and J 6 bases, with 19 bases left between them. In nucleotides, the CDR3 is TGTGCCAGCAGCTTAGGGAGCCAGGGGAGTTTAGGCGAGCAGTACTTC. This encodes CASSLGSQGSLGEQYF.

The J gene is TRBJ2-5, the V gene TRBV28; 9 nucleotides align to TRBD1. Germline trimming cut 5 bases from V and 5 bases from J; bases unmatched to any gene: 6. This CDR3 region has 14 residues. Germline lookup yields CDR1 MDHEN and CDR2 SYDVKM. The CDR3 is CASSGGQGRETQYF. The CDR3 DNA is TGTGCCAGCAGTGGCGGACAGGGGCGCGAGACCCAGTACTTC.

V gene TRBV6-2 or TRBV6-3 combines with J gene TRBJ2-7, with a possible D match to TRBD2 (6 bases). Between the trimmed V and J ends, which lost 6 bases and 3 bases, there was a span of 12 bases. CDR3 length: 13 amino acids. Germline V gene lookup returns CDR1 MNHEY and CDR2 SVGEGT. The CDR3 bases are TGTGCCAGCAGCAGGGACTTCCGCTACGAGCAGTACTTC. Translation: CASSRDFRYEQYF.

The chain has TRBV28 and TRBJ1-1, with a weak D call TRBD1 (5 bases). This CDR3 spans 14 amino acids. The V and J ends lost 3 bases and 1 base respectively, with 9 bases between them. CDR1 and CDR2 from the germline V gene are MDHEN and SYDVKM. CDR3 in DNA: TGTGCCAGCAGTTTGGGGGGGTCGAACACTGAAGCTTTCTTT. Residues: CASSLGGSNTEAFF.

The genes are TRBV28 and TRBJ2-5, with a tentative D call TRBD1 (5 bases). The CDR3 totals 15 residues. CDR1 and CDR2 from the germline V gene are MDHEN and SYDVKM. V was shortened by 6 bases and J by 5 bases, with 19 bases between the two germline ends. The CDR3 region is CASSPWQGTTETQYF. CDR3 DNA sequence: TGTGCCAGCAGCCCCTGGCAGGGAACGACCGAGACCCAGTACTTC. Based on the CDR3 plus reference TRBV28 and TRBJ2-5, the full variable domain is DVKVTQSSRYLVKRTGEKVFLECVQDMDHENMFWYRQDPGLGLRLIYFSYDVKMKEKGDIPEGYSVSREKKERFSLILESASTNQTSMYLCASSPWQGTTETQYFGPGTRLLVL.

This chain links TRBV5-1 with TRBJ2-3; D is possibly TRBD1 (7 bases). This CDR3 is 15 amino acids long. V dropped 6 bases and J dropped 2 bases, with 16 bases sitting between them. Germline CDR1 is SGHRS and CDR2 is YFSETQ. The CDR3 loop reads CASKWGDRHTDTQYF. CDR3 sequence (DNA): TGCGCCAGCAAATGGGGGGACAGACACACAGATACGCAGTATTTT.

The V call is TRBV28, the J call TRBJ1-2; D unresolved. Germline-derived CDR1 and CDR2 are MDHEN and SYDVKM. This CDR3 has 15 amino acids. Trimming took off 5 bases at V and 4 bases at J, with 17 bases between the two ends. CDR3 loop: CASSLAGGLGYGYTF. CDR3 nucleotide sequence: TGTGCCAGCAGTCTGGCGGGAGGGCTAGGCTATGGCTACACCTTC.

The rearrangement links TRBV4-2 to TRBJ2-1; TRBD2 agrees at 13 bases. This CDR3 has 18 amino acids. Trimming cost V 1 base and J 4 bases; bases outside gene matches: 7. CDR1 and CDR2 (germline): LGHNA, YNFKEQ. Written as DNA, the CDR3 is TGTGCCAGCAGCCAAGTGGCACTAGCGGGGGGGCAGTACAATGAGCAGTTCTTC. Translation: CASSQVALAGGQYNEQFF.

The rearrangement uses TRBV5-4 and TRBJ2-2; D gene ambiguous. Germline CDR1 is SGHNT and CDR2 is YYREEE (reference sequence). V was shortened by 4 bases and J by 4 bases, with 8 bases between the two germline ends. The CDR3 covers 13 residues. CDR3 amino acids: CASSPTSTGELFF. The CDR3 coding sequence is TGTGCCAGCAGCCCTACCTCCACCGGGGAGCTGTTTTTT. Based on the CDR3 plus reference TRBV5-4 and TRBJ2-2, the full variable domain is ETGVTQSPTHLIKTRGQQVTLRCSSQSGHNTVSWYQQALGQGPQFIFQYYREEENGRGNFPPRFSGLQFPNYSSELNVNALELDDSALYLCASSPTSTGELFFGEGSRLTVL.

About this clone itself: Other nucleotide sequences in the sample specify the same CDR3. The rearrangement uses TRBV7-2 and TRBJ1-1; D gene uncertain. The germline gives CDR1 SGHTA, CDR2 FQGNSA. The CDR3 is made up of 14 amino acids. Trimming took 0 bases from V and 0 from J, leaving 5 bases between them. The CDR3 DNA follows: TGTGCCAGCAGCTTAGCCCAGATGAACACTGAAGCTTTCTTT. Translating gives CASSLAQMNTEAFF.